The source of this T cell receptor (beta chain) is a study of blood T cell repertoires in COVID-19. The protocol was immunoSEQ multiplex PCR, while the TCRdb copy is restricted to in-frame clones and leaves out a portion. The sample includes 210,000 or so clones, more than 80% of them seen just once. The CDR3 sequence is 15 residues long. The V end lost 7 bases, the J end lost 2 bases, and 18 bases lay between the germline ends. The germline gives CDR1 MNHEY, CDR2 SMNVEV (reference sequence). The sample consisted of peripheral blood. The J gene is TRBJ2-7, the V gene TRBV27, with D possibly being TRBD2 (6 bases). The source of this sequence is a woman of 80 years or more with acute or convalescent COVID-19. This CDR3 reads CASNAAGTSTYEQYF. The CDR3 nucleotides are TGTGCCAGCAACGCCGCCGGGACTTCGACCTACGAGCAGTACTTC.